These 25 T cell receptor beta chains came from one sample sequenced in a study of beta chain features in type 1 diabetes. cDNA synthesis used the whole RNA isolate, giving expressed TCRB sequences. Clones were read by immunoSEQ multiplex PCR, and TCRdb kept only the in-frame ones, dropping some. The sample has fewer than 550,000 clones; about an eighth are singletons. The material sequenced was naive CD4+ T cells from blood. These TCRs come from a woman aged 18-29 years in good health.

There are a few counts of this clone. V and J are TRBV7-2 and TRBJ2-3; TRBD1 might be the D (8 bases). This CDR3 is built from 15 residues. The germline V gene has CDR1 SGHTA and CDR2 FQGNSA. Trimming left V 5 bases short and J 3 bases short, with 15 bases between. Here the CDR3 reads CASSRQGRGTDTQYF. The CDR3 DNA sequence: TGTGCCAGCAGCAGACAGGGGAGGGGGACAGATACGCAGTATTTT.

This clone has a handful of counts. J is TRBJ2-5 and V is TRBV4-2; D is ambiguous. V was clipped by 0 bases and J by 2 bases, with 7 bases between them. CDR1 and CDR2 (germline): LGHNA, YNFKEQ. CDR3 length equals 14 residues. CDR3 coding DNA: TGTGCCAGCAGCCAAGATCTGGCACAAGAGACCCAGTACTTC. Encoded protein: CASSQDLAQETQYF.

A few counts support this clone. The chain couples TRBV7-2 to TRBJ2-5, with D possibly called TRBD1 or TRBD2 (5 bases each). This CDR3 has 16 amino acids. Per the germline V gene, CDR1 is SGHTA and CDR2 is FQGNSA. Trimming took 3 bases from V and 7 from J, leaving 21 bases between them. The CDR3 coding sequence is TGTGCCAGCAGCTTGGGGCTGAACGGGGCCAGAGGGACCCAGTACTTC. This sequence encodes CASSLGLNGARGTQYF. Based on the CDR3 plus reference TRBV7-2 and TRBJ2-5, the full variable domain is GAGVSQSPSNKVTEKGKDVELRCDPISGHTALYWYRQSLGQGLEFLIYFQGNSAPDKSGLPSDRFSAERTGGSVSTLTIQRTQQEDSAVYLCASSLGLNGARGTQYFGPGTRLLVL.

The chain employs TRBV25-1 and TRBJ2-3; TRBD2 aligns across 10 bases. Germline trimming cut 3 bases from V and 3 bases from J; bases unmatched to any gene: 3. Germline V gene sequence: CDR1 MGHDK, CDR2 SYGVNS. The CDR3 has 15 amino acids. CDR3 sequence (DNA): TGTGCCAGCAGTGATAGCGGGAGGAGGACAGATACGCAGTATTTT. Translation: CASSDSGRRTDTQYF.

This clone turned up a few times. The rearrangement uses TRBV19 and TRBJ2-1; maybe TRBD1 (5 bases). This CDR3 contains 12 residues. V lost 7 bases to trimming and J lost 7 bases, with 11 bases between them. Germline values: CDR1 LNHDA, CDR2 SQIVND (reference sequence). The DNA of the CDR3 is TGTGCCAGTATAGGACAAATAAATGAGCAGTTCTTC. Translated: CASIGQINEQFF.

The chain uses TRBV2 and TRBJ2-1; D is uncertain. Trimming left V 5 bases short and J 2 bases short, with 13 bases between. Germline lookup yields CDR1 SNHLY and CDR2 FYNNEI. The CDR3 totals 15 residues. CDR3 in DNA: TGTGCCAGCAGTAGGTCCATAGCTACCTACAATGAGCAGTTCTTC. This encodes CASSRSIATYNEQFF.

This clone was detected only a few times. Distinct nucleotide sequences in the sample also encode this CDR3. The rearrangement joins TRBV5-1 to TRBJ2-3; D not certain. Germline CDR1 reads SGHRS; CDR2 reads YFSETQ. This CDR3 has 12 residues. The germline V and J ends were trimmed by 0 bases and 6 bases, with 5 bases remaining between them. The CDR3 DNA sequence: TGCGCCAGCAGCTTGGTACTGGATACGCAGTATTTT. This sequence encodes CASSLVLDTQYF. The full variable domain, in which reference TRBV5-1 and TRBJ2-3 provide the parts outside the CDR3, is KAGVTQTPRYLIKTRGQQVTLSCSPISGHRSVSWYQQTPGQGLQFLFEYFSETQRNKGNFPGRFSGRQFSNSRSEMNVSTLELGDSALYLCASSLVLDTQYFGPGTRLTVL.

This clone was seen a handful of times. The chain has TRBV6-1 and TRBJ2-7; D may correspond to TRBD1 or TRBD2 (5 bases each). Looked up from germline, CDR1 is MNHNS and CDR2 is SASEGT. The CDR3 runs to 15 residues. The V and J ends lost 2 bases and 1 base respectively, with 12 bases between them. In nucleotides, the CDR3 is TGTGCCAGCAGTGAATACAGTGGGGGATCCTACGAGCAGTACTTC. It yields the protein CASSEYSGGSYEQYF.

This chain uses TRBV18 with TRBJ2-1, with D uncertain. Per the germline V gene, CDR1 is KGHSH and CDR2 is LQKENI. V was cut by 4 bases and J by 7 bases, with 17 bases left in between. The CDR3 runs to 15 residues. CDR3 bases: TGTGCCAGCTCACACACACCCTCGTTGGGGAATGAGCAGTTCTTC. It is translated as CASSHTPSLGNEQFF.

This clone was counted a few times. This chain uses TRBV6-5 with TRBJ1-5; 9 bases line up with TRBD1. V lost 2 bases, J lost 1 base, and 0 bases stayed unmatched. Germline V gene sequence: CDR1 MNHEY, CDR2 SVGAGI. The CDR3 runs to 15 residues. The CDR3 DNA is TGTGCCAGCAGTTACGGACAGGGGAGCAATCAGCCCCAGCATTTT. This sequence encodes CASSYGQGSNQPQHF.

This clone was seen ten or more times. The chain combines TRBV7-9 with TRBJ2-3; D remains unclear. CDR3 size: 13 residues. V gave up 5 bases and J gave up 1 base, with 7 bases separating them. Germline CDR1 reads SEHNR; CDR2 reads FQNEAQ (reference sequence). Here the CDR3 reads CASSNVGTDTQYF. CDR3 in DNA: TGTGCCAGCAGCAACGTGGGCACAGATACGCAGTATTTT.

This clone was detected only a few times. DNA of the CDR3: TGCGCCAGCAGCCTCCGAGGGAGTACTAATGAAAAACTGTTTTTT. Amino acid sequence: CASSLRGSTNEKLFF. The rearrangement links TRBV4-3 to TRBJ1-4, with D unresolved. Trimming shortened V by 4 bases and J by 2 bases, and 11 bases separated the two germline ends. Germline V gives CDR1 LGHNA, CDR2 YSLEER. This CDR3 is 15 amino acids long.

The V gene is TRBV7-2, the J gene TRBJ2-5; D remains ambiguous. Trimming removed 2 bases from V and 9 bases from J, with 16 bases in between. This CDR3 has 14 amino acids. The V gene's germline CDR1 is SGHTA and CDR2 FQGNSA. CDR3 bases: TGTGCCAGCAGCTTATTGGGCGGTAGAGATCCCCAGTACTTC. This translates into CASSLLGGRDPQYF.

The gene calls are TRBV5-6 and TRBJ2-7; weak D call: TRBD2 (5 bases). Trimming shortened V by 1 base and J by 5 bases, and 10 bases separated the two germline ends. This CDR3 has 13 amino acids. Germline loops: CDR1 SGHDT, CDR2 YYEEEE. The CDR3 loop is CASSLSGYNEQYV. DNA of the CDR3: TGTGCCAGCAGCTTGTCGGGATACAACGAGCAGTACGTC.

DNA for the CDR3: TGTGCCACCAGCAGAGATGGGATACCCCAAGAGACCCAGTACTTC. This sequence encodes CATSRDGIPQETQYF. The chain recombines TRBV15 with TRBJ2-5, with unresolved D. CDR1 LNHNV and CDR2 YYDKDF come from the germline V gene (reference sequence). The CDR3 extends over 15 amino acids. V was shortened by 0 bases and J by 1 base, with 9 bases between the two germline ends.

This clone was observed a handful of times. The V gene is TRBV18, the J gene TRBJ1-5; no firm D call. Trimming took off 6 bases at V and 5 bases at J, with 11 bases between the two ends. Germline lookup yields CDR1 KGHSH and CDR2 LQKENI. CDR3 length: 13 residues. The DNA of the CDR3 is TGTGCCAGCTCCTCCTCCGGGGATCAGCCCCAGCATTTT. It is translated as CASSSSGDQPQHF.

V is TRBV7-9 and J is TRBJ1-1; perhaps TRBD1 as D (5 bases). The CDR3 covers 15 residues. In germline, CDR1 is SEHNR, CDR2 FQNEAQ (reference sequence). Trimming removed 5 bases at V and 4 bases at J, with 17 bases between. Here the CDR3 reads CASSRSPGRATEAFF. The CDR3 DNA reads TGTGCCAGCAGCCGTTCCCCGGGACGGGCCACTGAAGCTTTCTTT.

This clone was detected a few times. The CDR3 coding sequence is TGTGCCTATGGAGATTATAGCAATCAGCCCCAGCATTTT. Its protein product is CAYGDYSNQPQHF. This chain joins TRBV30 and TRBJ1-5; D gene ambiguous. CDR3 length: 13 amino acids. Germline V gives CDR1 GTSNPN, CDR2 SVGIG (reference sequence). V was trimmed by 7 bases and J by 0 bases, leaving 10 bases between them.

The rearrangement uses TRBV5-4 and TRBJ2-3; 7 nucleotides line up with TRBD2. This CDR3 region has 17 residues. Germline loops: CDR1 SGHNT, CDR2 YYREEE (reference sequence). Trimming at V came to 7 bases and at J to 1 base, leaving 15 bases not matched to a gene. The CDR3 DNA reads as TGTGCCAGCCGTCAGAAGTTGGGGCTAGCGGGCACAGATACGCAGTATTTT. This gives the protein CASRQKLGLAGTDTQYF. Full variable domain (rest looked up from reference TRBV5-4 and TRBJ2-3): ETGVTQSPTHLIKTRGQQVTLRCSSQSGHNTVSWYQQALGQGPQFIFQYYREEENGRGNFPPRFSGLQFPNYSSELNVNALELDDSALYLCASRQKLGLAGTDTQYFGPGTRLTVL.

CDR3: CSVSTQGAAGYTF. The CDR3 DNA sequence: TGCAGCGTTTCTACTCAGGGGGCCGCCGGCTACACCTTC. The chain recombines TRBV29-1 with TRBJ1-2; TRBD1 aligns across 8 bases. The J segment lost 8 bases and the V segment lost 5 bases, leaving 10 bases of the junction unmatched. Germline CDR1 reads SQVTM; CDR2 reads ANQGSEA. CDR3 length: 13 residues.

V and J are TRBV18 and TRBJ2-5; TRBD2 is a possible D gene (6 bases). In germline, CDR1 is KGHSH, CDR2 LQKENI. V gave up 2 bases and J gave up 4 bases, with 20 bases separating them. The length of the CDR3 is 17 residues. The CDR3 DNA sequence: TGTGCCAGCTCACCAGCGGGGCACACCCTGAGCGGAGAGACCCAGTACTTC. Translating gives CASSPAGHTLSGETQYF.

This clone was seen a few times. The V gene is TRBV28, the J gene TRBJ2-1, with TRBD1 as a possible D gene (5 bases). Germline V gene lookup returns CDR1 MDHEN and CDR2 SYDVKM. V was cut by 8 bases and J by 9 bases, with 17 bases left in between. CDR3 size: 13 residues. The CDR3 sequence: CASGGQVFFEQFF. CDR3 DNA sequence: TGTGCCAGCGGCGGACAAGTATTCTTTGAGCAGTTCTTC.

This clone was picked up a small number of times. The gene calls are TRBV7-9 and TRBJ2-7; D not resolved. Germline CDR1 is SEHNR and CDR2 is FQNEAQ (reference sequence). The CDR3 has 14 amino acids. Trimming cost V 4 bases and J 2 bases, with 12 bases left between them. CDR3 residues: CASSSGIRTYEQYF. The DNA of the CDR3 is TGTGCCAGCAGCTCCGGCATTCGGACCTACGAGCAGTACTTC. Variable domain in full (rest from reference TRBV7-9 and TRBJ2-7): DTGVSQNPRHKITKRGQNVTFRCDPISEHNRLYWYRQTLGQGPEFLTYFQNEAQLEKSRLLSDRFSAERPKGSFSTLEIQRTEQGDSAMYLCASSSGIRTYEQYFGPGTRLTVT.

This chain joins TRBV25-1 and TRBJ2-3; no clear D. CDR3 length: 12 amino acids. The germline gives CDR1 MGHDK, CDR2 SYGVNS. The V end was cut by 0 bases, the J end by 9 bases, with 7 bases between. CDR3 sequence (DNA): TGTGCCAGCAGTGAATACACCCGCACGCAGTATTTT. Protein product: CASSEYTRTQYF. Looking up the rest from reference TRBV25-1 and TRBJ2-3 gives the full variable domain: EADIYQTPRYLVIGTGKKITLECSQTMGHDKMYWYQQDPGMELHLIHYSYGVNSTEKGDLSSESTVSRIRTEHFPLTLESARPSHTSQYLCASSEYTRTQYFGPGTRLTVL.

This rearrangement joins TRBV9 to TRBJ1-2; no firm D call. The CDR3 is 12 residues long. Trimming pared 4 bases from V and 6 bases from J, leaving 10 bases between. CDR1 and CDR2 (germline): SGDLS, YYNGEE. CDR3 loop: CASSPSGHGYTF. The CDR3 DNA reads TGTGCCAGCAGCCCCAGCGGGCATGGCTACACCTTC.